These 23 T cell receptor beta chains were sequenced from one sample in a study of CD8+ T cells in alopecia areata. Treatment of the sample: oral pan-JAK inhibitor, 5-10 mg twice daily. cDNA reverse transcribed from extracted RNA served as the sequencing template. Repertoires were generated with immunoSEQ multiplex PCR, while TCRdb's copy carries only in-frame clones and drops some. The repertoire holds about 270,000 clones, with roughly 63% as singletons. This sample comprised CD4+ T cells sorted from blood, obtained at approximately week 51, from a patient treated with tofacitinib. Source of these receptors: a human donor with alopecia areata.

The chain employs TRBV27 and TRBJ2-6, with D possibly TRBD2 on 6 matching bases. Looked up from germline, CDR1 is MNHEY and CDR2 is SMNVEV (reference sequence). This CDR3 spans 15 amino acids. Trimming pared 5 bases from V and 2 bases from J, leaving 10 bases between. The CDR3 here is CASSGGGAGANVLTF. In DNA, the CDR3 is TGTGCCAGCAGTGGCGGCGGGGCTGGGGCCAACGTCCTGACTTTC.

The rearrangement uses TRBV30 and TRBJ1-5, with a weak D call TRBD1 (5 bases). There are 14 residues in the CDR3. The V gene's germline CDR1 is GTSNPN and CDR2 SVGIG (reference sequence). V gave up 2 bases and J gave up 5 bases, with 13 bases separating them. CDR3 loop: CAWSLGVGDQPQHF. The CDR3 region has the DNA TGTGCCTGGAGTTTGGGGGTAGGCGATCAGCCCCAGCATTTT.

This clone was detected a few times. The rearrangement links TRBV10-3 to TRBJ2-3; D might be TRBD1 or TRBD2, each matching 5 bases. V was trimmed by 4 bases and J by 2 bases, leaving 10 bases between them. This CDR3 is 14 amino acids long. Germline V gene lookup returns CDR1 ENHRY and CDR2 SYGVKD. CDR3 protein: CAISGRENTDTQYF. The CDR3 coding sequence is TGTGCCATCAGTGGCAGGGAGAACACAGATACGCAGTATTTT.

The chain couples TRBV4-3 to TRBJ2-3, with TRBD2 matching 11 bases. J lost 6 bases, V lost 2 bases, and 4 bases had no gene match. Germline values: CDR1 LGHNA, CDR2 YSLEER. This CDR3 comprises 15 residues. CDR3 nucleotides: TGCGCCAGCAGCCAATCTAGCGGGGGGTCGGATACGCAGTATTTT. It translates to CASSQSSGGSDTQYF.

The gene calls are TRBV4-1 and TRBJ2-5; 8 bases fit TRBD1. The CDR3 is 17 residues long. The trim removed 1 base at V and 5 bases at J, leaving 12 bases unmatched. Per germline, CDR1 MGHRA and CDR2 YSYEKL. CDR3 residues: CASSQGPDRADWETQYF. CDR3 coding DNA: TGCGCCAGCAGCCAAGGTCCGGACAGGGCGGATTGGGAGACCCAGTACTTC.

The rearrangement joins TRBV29-1 to TRBJ2-3, with TRBD2 as a possible D gene (5 bases). This CDR3 spans 11 amino acids. Trimming stripped 5 bases from V and 4 bases from J, with 7 bases between. Germline values: CDR1 SQVTM, CDR2 ANQGSEA. The CDR3 protein is CSVYGADTQYF. The CDR3 region has the DNA TGCAGCGTTTACGGGGCAGATACGCAGTATTTT.

The rearrangement links TRBV7-2 to TRBJ2-5; TRBD1 matches 7 bases. CDR1 is SGHTA, CDR2 FQGNSA, per germline. Losses at the gene ends were 5 bases for V and 6 bases for J; bases not matched to a gene: 12. This CDR3 region has 15 residues. CDR3 region: CASSRNTGVGQTQYF. CDR3 DNA: TGTGCCAGCAGCCGCAATACAGGGGTTGGACAGACCCAGTACTTC.

The genes are TRBV1 and TRBJ2-5; TRBD2 is the table's D call and was not checked against the DNA. TRBV1 is flagged as a pseudogene. The CDR3 has 13 residues. As DNA, the CDR3 is TGCACCAGCAGCCCTGGTCTGCGGGAGACCCAGTACTTC. It is translated as CTSSPGLRETQYF.

The rearrangement joins TRBV15 to TRBJ2-2; D not resolved. The CDR3 covers 13 residues. V shed 0 bases and J shed 4 bases, with 3 bases lying between them. Looked up from germline, CDR1 is LNHNV and CDR2 is YYDKDF (reference sequence). In DNA form, the CDR3 reads TGTGCCACCAGCAGAGACCCCACCGGGGAGCTGTTTTTT. Amino acids: CATSRDPTGELFF.

This chain connects TRBV19 to TRBJ1-2; 10 positions match TRBD1. From germline, CDR1 is LNHDA and CDR2 SQIVND (reference sequence). V was pared by 5 bases and J by 10 bases, with 19 bases of the junction left unmatched. This CDR3 has 17 residues. The CDR3 region has the DNA TGTGCCAGTAGTGTCCGGACAGGGGGTTTGGGTCACCAAGCCTACACCTTC. Translation: CASSVRTGGLGHQAYTF.

This chain connects TRBV7-2 to TRBJ2-1, with D perhaps matching TRBD2 (5 bases). The CDR3 extends over 12 amino acids. The V end was cut by 4 bases, the J end by 9 bases, with 10 bases between. Germline V gene data show CDR1 as SGHTA and CDR2 as FQGNSA. CDR3 loop: CASSYYEGEQFF. CDR3 nucleotides: TGTGCCAGCAGCTACTATGAGGGTGAGCAGTTCTTC.

To note about this clone: This sample also contains other DNA sequences that code for the same CDR3. The chain joins TRBV20-1 to TRBJ2-5; D uncertain. CDR3 length equals 11 residues. Germline CDR1 DFQATT, CDR2 SNEGSKA (reference sequence). The germline V and J ends were trimmed by 3 bases and 5 bases, with 7 bases remaining between them. The CDR3 region has the DNA TGCAGTGCTAGGAGAAGCGAGACCCAGTACTTC. Translating it yields CSARRSETQYF.

This clone has only a few counts. The rearrangement joins TRBV11-2 to TRBJ1-6; 7 nucleotides align to TRBD1. Per the germline V gene, CDR1 is SGHAT and CDR2 is FQNNGV. The CDR3 consists of 15 residues. With V trimmed by 4 bases and J by 7 bases, 7 bases remained unmatched. CDR3: CASSSQGGRNSPLHF. CDR3 coding DNA: TGTGCCAGCAGCTCCCAGGGGGGGCGGAATTCACCCCTCCACTTT. The full variable domain, rest sourced from reference TRBV11-2 and TRBJ1-6, is EAGVAQSPRYKIIEKRQSVAFWCNPISGHATLYWYQQILGQGPKLLIQFQNNGVVDDSQLPKDRFSAERLKGVDSTLKIQPAKLEDSAVYLCASSSQGGRNSPLHFGNGTRLTVT.

V gene TRBV11-1 combines with J gene TRBJ1-6; D not resolved. CDR1 is SGHAT, CDR2 FQDESV, per germline (reference sequence). The V end was cut by 4 bases, the J end by 9 bases, with 10 bases between. This CDR3 is 13 amino acids long. CDR3 residues: CASSSIGSSPLHF. The CDR3, as DNA: TGTGCCAGCAGCTCGATCGGGAGTTCACCCCTCCACTTT.

This clone was counted a few times. The chain links TRBV19 to TRBJ1-2, with D possibly TRBD1 on 5 matching bases. This CDR3 region has 13 residues. Deletions cut 10 bases from V and 5 bases from J, with 17 bases between. The germline CDR1 and CDR2 sequences are LNHDA and SQIVND (reference sequence). The CDR3 DNA reads as TGTGCCACCTCGAGAAGGGGCGGTTATGGCTACACCTTC. As protein: CATSRRGGYGYTF.

V usage is TRBV7-3 and J usage is TRBJ2-3; weak D call: TRBD2 (5 bases). CDR1 SGHTA and CDR2 FQGTGA come from the germline V gene. Trimming shortened V by 4 bases and J by 6 bases, and 17 bases separated the two germline ends. The CDR3 contains 15 residues. CDR3 amino acids: CASSSDSLTGDTQYF. The DNA of the CDR3 is TGTGCCAGCAGCTCGGACTCCTTGACGGGGGATACGCAGTATTTT.

This sequence joins TRBV15 and TRBJ1-1, with a weak D call TRBD1 (6 bases). V lost 0 bases and J lost 7, with 12 bases in between. Germline-derived CDR1 and CDR2 are LNHNV and YYDKDF (reference sequence). This CDR3 has 14 amino acids. CDR3 protein: CATSRDQTGLEAFF. In nucleotides, the CDR3 is TGTGCCACCAGCAGAGATCAGACAGGCCTTGAAGCTTTCTTT.

V gene TRBV7-9 combines with J gene TRBJ2-5; D is undetermined. The CDR3 length is 13 residues. Looked up from germline, CDR1 is SEHNR and CDR2 is FQNEAQ (reference sequence). Trimming took off 3 bases at V and 3 bases at J, with 8 bases between the two ends. CDR3 sequence: CASSFGREETQYF. The CDR3 DNA reads as TGTGCCAGCAGCTTCGGACGAGAAGAGACCCAGTACTTC.

The genes are TRBV5-6 and TRBJ1-5; D uncertain. This CDR3 has 14 amino acids. Germline loops: CDR1 SGHDT, CDR2 YYEEEE. Trimming cost V 1 base and J 7 bases, with 12 bases left between them. The CDR3 loop is CASSLSPTGQPQHF. CDR3 sequence (DNA): TGTGCCAGCAGCTTGTCCCCGACGGGGCAGCCCCAGCATTTT.

The chain combines TRBV29-1 with TRBJ2-7, with TRBD1 matching over 9 bases. Trimming at V came to 6 bases and at J to 5 bases, leaving 8 bases not matched to a gene. CDR1 is SQVTM, CDR2 ANQGSEA, per germline. The CDR3 is made up of 13 amino acids. CDR3 sequence: CSVAGTGLDEQYF. CDR3 nucleotide sequence: TGCAGCGTCGCCGGGACAGGGTTGGACGAGCAGTACTTC.

The chain couples TRBV18 to TRBJ2-1; 13 bases line up with TRBD2. Germline lookup yields CDR1 KGHSH and CDR2 LQKENI. J gave up 4 bases and V 2 bases, and 2 bases lay outside the gene matches. The CDR3 contains 16 residues. The CDR3 DNA reads as TGTGCCAGCTCACCAATGACTAGCGGGGGGTACAATGAGCAGTTCTTC. Amino acid sequence: CASSPMTSGGYNEQFF.

The rearrangement joins TRBV2 to TRBJ1-4, with 8 positions matching TRBD1. Germline loops: CDR1 SNHLY, CDR2 FYNNEI. The V and J ends lost 6 bases and 4 bases, in that order; junction bases with no gene match: 7. This CDR3 region has 15 residues. CDR3 DNA sequence: TGTGCCAGCAGAGGAGACAGGGGCGGTAATGAAAAACTGTTTTTT. Translating gives CASRGDRGGNEKLFF.

The rearrangement uses TRBV30 and TRBJ1-6, with a tentative D call TRBD1 (5 bases). V shed 0 bases and J shed 8 bases, with 20 bases lying between them. Germline V gene lookup returns CDR1 GTSNPN and CDR2 SVGIG (reference sequence). This CDR3 is 17 amino acids long. The CDR3 nucleotides are TGTGCCTGGAGTGTTCCGGGACCGCTCCTACCTCATTCACCCCTCCACTTT. Translated: CAWSVPGPLLPHSPLHF.